Listed below are T cell receptor beta chains from one sample, sequenced in a study of cytomegalovirus exposure and HLA in healthy donors. Sequencing used immunoSEQ multiplex PCR; TCRdb keeps in-frame clones, though not all of them. Here the sample spans some 120,000 clones, approximately 89% being singletons. Sequenced sample: PBMCs. These receptors all stem from a woman aged 25 to 39 in good health and CMV-seropositive. Each CDR3 is given with its conserved first and last residue. Fields, in order: V gene, J gene, D gene, clone size, CDR3 DNA, CDR3 protein. The D gene is left open where the match is weak. Part of the rows lack a size; the others show once, few, many or a class for expanded clones.

>TRBV9|TRBJ1-5|.|.
TGTGCCAGCAGCCCCGACAGTAATCAGCCCCAGCATTTT
CASSPDSNQPQHF
>TRBV5-1|TRBJ2-3|.|.
TGCGCCAGCAGCTGGGCCGGGGGGCGGGCGGATACGCAGTATTTT
CASSWAGGRADTQYF
>TRBV7-9|TRBJ1-5|.|.
TGTGCCAGCAGCACTTCCATGGATCAGCCCCAGCATTTT
CASSTSMDQPQHF
>TRBV11-2|TRBJ1-1|TRBD1|once
TGTGCCAGCAGCTTAACAGGGGGGAACACTGAAGCTTTCTTT
CASSLTGGNTEAFF
>TRBV5-1|TRBJ1-2|TRBD1|.
TGCGCCAGCAGCTTGACCGGACAGGGAGACGGCTACACCTTC
CASSLTGQGDGYTF
>TRBV29-1|TRBJ2-4|.|.
TGCAGCGGGCTGACAGACCGATTGGGCATTCAGTACTTC
CSGLTDRLGIQYF
>TRBV10-2|TRBJ2-1|.|.
TGCGCCCCTGGCGGGACAGAACATGAGCAGTTCTTC
CAPGGTEHEQFF
>TRBV6-5|TRBJ1-1|.|.
TGTGCCAGCAGACTAGGGTTGTCATCGGCTGAAGCTTTCTTT
CASRLGLSSAEAFF
>TRBV5-1|TRBJ2-7|.|.
TGCGCCAGCAGCTTGGAACAGGGCGCCTACGAGCAGTACTTC
CASSLEQGAYEQYF
>TRBV7-9|TRBJ1-3|.|.
TGTGCCAGCAGCTCTTGGGACTCGGCCTCTGGAAACACCATATATTTT
CASSSWDSASGNTIYF
>TRBV27|TRBJ2-7|.|.
TGTGCCAGCTCCCGGGAAGGACCTCGAAGTGGGGAGCAGTACTTC
CASSREGPRSGEQYF
>TRBV7-6|TRBJ1-1|.|.
TGTGCCAGCAGCTTAGCAGGGGAGAACACTGAAGCTTTCTTT
CASSLAGENTEAFF
>TRBV2|TRBJ1-1|TRBD1|.
TGTGCCAGCAAAGGACAGGGGGCGGTCGACACTGAAGCTTTCTTT
CASKGQGAVDTEAFF
>TRBV7-3|TRBJ2-2|.|.
TGTGCCAGCAGCTTAATGGGGGGTAAACTCACCGGGGAGCTGTTTTTT
CASSLMGGKLTGELFF
>TRBV9|TRBJ2-7|TRBD2|once
TGTGCCAGCAGCGTGGCAAGCGGGGCTCCCTACGAGCAGTACTTC
CASSVASGAPYEQYF
>TRBV5-4|TRBJ1-4|.|.
TGTGCCAGCAGCTTAGGAGGAACGACTAATGAAAAACTGTTTTTT
CASSLGGTTNEKLFF
>TRBV5-4|TRBJ1-1|.|.
TGTGCCAGCAGTGAGAACTTAAACACTGAAGCTTTCTTT
CASSENLNTEAFF
>TRBV28|TRBJ2-5|.|.
TGTGCCAGCAGTTTAAGGTCGGGGGGCGAAGAGACCCAGTACTTC
CASSLRSGGEETQYF
>TRBV5-5|TRBJ2-5|TRBD2|.
TGTGCCAGCAGCTTCGTTCGTTCGGGGACTAGCGGGAGACCCGTGGAGACCCAGTACTTC
CASSFVRSGTSGRPVETQYF
>TRBV28|TRBJ2-7|TRBD1|.
TGTGCCAGCAACACCTTACTGACAGGGGGGGGAACCTACGAGCAGTACTTC
CASNTLLTGGGTYEQYF
>TRBV5-8|TRBJ2-7|.|.
TGTGCCAGCAGCTGGGGGGATAGGCAGTACTTC
CASSWGDRQYF
>TRBV28|TRBJ2-1|TRBD2|.
TGTGCCAGCAGTTTTTCCATCGGGGAGGGACTAGCGGGAGTTGAGCAGTTCTTC
CASSFSIGEGLAGVEQFF
>TRBV15|TRBJ1-5|.|.
TGTGCCACCAGCAGACAGGATCAGCCCCAGCATTTT
CATSRQDQPQHF
>TRBV5-1|TRBJ2-3|.|.
TGCGCCAGCAGCATCCGTCCAGTTTTTAGCACAGATACGCAGTATTTT
CASSIRPVFSTDTQYF
>TRBV6-5|TRBJ1-1|.|.
TGTGCCAGCAGTTACCAGGGAAGCGCTGAAGCTTTCTTT
CASSYQGSAEAFF
>TRBV10-3|TRBJ2-7|TRBD2|.
TGTGCCTCCCGACTAGCGGGAGGGCCCGAGCAGTACTTC
CASRLAGGPEQYF
>TRBV27|TRBJ2-7|TRBD1|.
TGTGCCAGCAGTTTTAACAGGGGATCCTACGAGCAGTACTTC
CASSFNRGSYEQYF
>TRBV30|TRBJ1-3|.|.
TGTGCCTGGAGTGTACCCCGGTTGAGGGGAAACACCATATATTTT
CAWSVPRLRGNTIYF
>TRBV7-9|TRBJ1-5|.|.
TGTTCCAGCAGCTTCAATATAGGGGCCAATCAGCCCCAGCATTTT
CSSSFNIGANQPQHF
>TRBV10-3|TRBJ1-5|.|.
TGTGCCATCAGGCCAGATAGCAATCAGCCCCAGCATTTT
CAIRPDSNQPQHF
>TRBV18|TRBJ1-4|.|once
TGTGCCAGCTCACCAATGGCAGGGTTGGAAAAACTGTTTTTT
CASSPMAGLEKLFF
>TRBV5-1|TRBJ2-3|.|.
TGCGCCAGCAGCCCCGGACACTCTTATACGCAGTATTTT
CASSPGHSYTQYF
>TRBV6-5|TRBJ2-7|TRBD1|.
TGTGCCAGTACGACAGGGGGCGCAGTAAGTGGGGACTTC
CASTTGGAVSGDF
>TRBV2|TRBJ2-5|TRBD2|.
TGTGCCAGCAGTGTGGTCGGGAGGGCCGAGACCCAGTACTTC
CASSVVGRAETQYF
>TRBV28|TRBJ2-5|.|.
TGTGCCACCGTCGGTGGAGGGGTCGAGACCCAGTACTTC
CATVGGGVETQYF
>TRBV7-3|TRBJ2-7|TRBD2|.
TGTGCCAGCAGCTTGGGGGCGGGGGGGCAATACGAGCAGTACTTC
CASSLGAGGQYEQYF